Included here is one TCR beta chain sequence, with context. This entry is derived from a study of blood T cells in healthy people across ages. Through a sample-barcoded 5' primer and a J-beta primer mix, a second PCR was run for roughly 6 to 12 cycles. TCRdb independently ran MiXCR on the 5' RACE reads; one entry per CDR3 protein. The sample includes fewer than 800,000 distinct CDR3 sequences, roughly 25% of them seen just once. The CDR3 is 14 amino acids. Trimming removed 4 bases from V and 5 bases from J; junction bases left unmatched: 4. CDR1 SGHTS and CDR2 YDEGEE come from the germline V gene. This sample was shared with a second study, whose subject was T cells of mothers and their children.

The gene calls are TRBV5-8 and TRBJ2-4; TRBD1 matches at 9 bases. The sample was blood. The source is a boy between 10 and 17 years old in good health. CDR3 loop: CASSIRQGENIQYF. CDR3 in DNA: TGTGCCAGCAGCATTCGACAGGGGGAAAACATTCAGTACTTC. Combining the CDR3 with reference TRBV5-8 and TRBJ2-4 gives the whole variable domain EAGVTQSPTHLIKTRGQQATLRCSPISGHTSVYWYQQALGLGLQFLLWYDEGEERNRGNFPPRFSGRQFPNYSSELNVNALELEDSALYLCASSIRQGENIQYFGAGTRLSVL.